Following are 25 T cell receptor beta chains from one sample sequenced in a study of T cell responses to AZD1222 COVID-19 vaccine. Using immunoSEQ multiplex PCR, the repertoire was profiled, and TCRdb retains in-frame clones only, with some absent. The sample includes 120,000 or so clones, about 87% of them seen just once. The sample in question was peripheral blood, obtained on day 0 of AZD1222 vaccination. The receptors derive from an adult in good health.

The chain combines TRBV3-1 (or the pseudogene TRBV3-2) with TRBJ1-2; D is unresolved. The CDR3 loop spans 12 amino acids. V shed 0 bases and J shed 4 bases, with 3 bases lying between them. CDR1 is LGHDT, CDR2 YNNKEL, per germline (reference sequence). CDR3 sequence: CASSQDGYGYTF. The CDR3 nucleotides read TGTGCCAGCAGCCAAGACGGCTATGGCTACACCTTC.

The genes are TRBV6-2 or TRBV6-3 and TRBJ2-1, with D perhaps being TRBD1 or TRBD2 (5 bases each). Trimming took 0 bases from V and 0 from J, leaving 12 bases between them. This CDR3 has 17 residues. Germline assignment: CDR1 MNHEY and CDR2 SVGEGT. CDR3 sequence: CASSYSGTSSSYNEQFF. DNA for the CDR3: TGTGCCAGCAGTTACTCGGGGACCTCCAGCTCCTACAATGAGCAGTTCTTC.

The chain couples TRBV3-1 (or the pseudogene TRBV3-2) to TRBJ2-5, with 10 bases identical to TRBD1. V was clipped by 4 bases and J by 2 bases; unmatched bases: 1. Germline V gene sequence: CDR1 LGHDT, CDR2 YNNKEL (reference sequence). The CDR3 contains 14 residues. The CDR3 here is CASSRGQGQETQYF. CDR3 sequence (DNA): TGTGCCAGCAGCCGGGGACAGGGGCAAGAGACCCAGTACTTC.

The CDR3 sequence is CANAPSGGDQNIQYF. The CDR3 coding sequence is TGTGCCAACGCCCCATCTGGGGGGGACCAAAACATTCAGTACTTC. The chain couples TRBV10-3 to TRBJ2-4; 7 nucleotides line up with TRBD2. With V trimmed by 10 bases and J by 5 bases, 14 bases remained unmatched. Germline assignment: CDR1 ENHRY and CDR2 SYGVKD. This CDR3 is 15 amino acids long.

This clone has just a few counts. CDR3 DNA sequence: TGTGCCAGTAGGGTGACAGGGCTCGGCGGCTACACCTTC. Translated: CASRVTGLGGYTF. The V gene is TRBV19, the J gene TRBJ1-2; 7 bases map to TRBD1. The CDR3 length is 13 residues. The germline V gene has CDR1 LNHDA and CDR2 SQIVND (reference sequence). The V and J ends lost 6 bases and 8 bases, in that order; junction bases with no gene match: 9.

V is TRBV4-1 and J is TRBJ1-1; perhaps TRBD1 as D (5 bases). The CDR3 is made up of 14 amino acids. Germline V lookup: CDR1 MGHRA, CDR2 YSYEKL. Trimming left V 0 bases short and J 8 bases short, with 13 bases between. CDR3 DNA sequence: TGCGCCAGCAGCCAAGATAGGTGGGGGACCGAAGCTTTCTTT. Translating it yields CASSQDRWGTEAFF.

J is TRBJ2-5 and V is TRBV19; 9 nucleotides match TRBD2. The CDR3 spans 13 residues. Germline V gene lookup returns CDR1 LNHDA and CDR2 SQIVND (reference sequence). V lost 9 bases and J lost 4; bases outside the gene matches: 6. This CDR3 is CASRPAGGETQYF. The CDR3 coding sequence is TGTGCCAGCCGTCCAGCGGGAGGAGAGACCCAGTACTTC.

The V call is TRBV9, the J call TRBJ2-1; possibly TRBD2 for D (6 bases). Trimming shortened V by 3 bases and J by 10 bases, and 11 bases separated the two germline ends. Germline loops: CDR1 SGDLS, CDR2 YYNGEE. The CDR3 sequence is 12 residues long. CDR3 coding DNA: TGTGCCAGCAGCGCTAGCGCGGGCGAGCAGTTCTTC. Protein sequence: CASSASAGEQFF.

V gene TRBV11-3 combines with J gene TRBJ1-3; D is perhaps TRBD1 (5 bases). This CDR3 has 13 residues. In germline, CDR1 is SGHNT, CDR2 YENEEA. V lost 5 bases and J lost 4, with 9 bases in between. The CDR3 is CASSPGGGNTIYF. CDR3 DNA: TGTGCCAGCAGCCCCGGGGGAGGAAACACCATATATTTT.

The J gene is TRBJ2-1, the V gene TRBV6-5; tentative D call: TRBD2 (6 bases). There are 15 residues in the CDR3. Trimming removed 7 bases at V and 5 bases at J, with 18 bases between. The V gene's germline CDR1 is MNHEY and CDR2 SVGAGI. The CDR3 bases are TGTGCCAGCAACCCAAGGTGGGCGGGGAACAATGAGCAGTTCTTC. Protein product: CASNPRWAGNNEQFF.

The chain combines TRBV7-9 with TRBJ2-7; 11 bases are shared with TRBD2. J gave up 0 bases and V 5 bases, and 3 bases lay outside the gene matches. CDR1 is SEHNR and CDR2 is FQNEAQ in the germline V gene (reference sequence). CDR3 length equals 15 residues. The CDR3 sequence: CASSILAGGSYEQYF. The CDR3 nucleotides read TGTGCCAGCAGCATTCTAGCGGGGGGCTCCTACGAGCAGTACTTC.

The chain recombines TRBV6-5 with TRBJ1-2; D might be TRBD1 (5 bases). The CDR3 is 15 residues long. Germline lookup yields CDR1 MNHEY and CDR2 SVGAGI. Deletions cut 6 bases from V and 8 bases from J, with 22 bases between. Here the CDR3 reads CASSAGHKPFWGYTF. CDR3 DNA: TGTGCCAGCAGCGCTGGACACAAACCCTTCTGGGGCTACACCTTC.

V usage is TRBV18 and J usage is TRBJ1-4, with a possible D match to TRBD1 (5 bases). The CDR3 has 13 amino acids. Trimming cost V 6 bases and J 10 bases, with 15 bases left between them. The germline CDR1 and CDR2 sequences are KGHSH and LQKENI. CDR3 amino acids: CASSLSGETKLFF. DNA for the CDR3: TGTGCCAGCTCGCTATCGGGGGAAACAAAACTGTTTTTT.

V and J are TRBV5-4 and TRBJ1-2; 7 bases are shared with TRBD1. With 0 bases clipped from V and 7 bases from J, the junction kept 6 bases outside the gene matches. Germline-derived CDR1 and CDR2 are SGHNT and YYREEE (reference sequence). The CDR3 runs to 14 residues. The CDR3: CASSLERQGGGYTF. Here the CDR3 DNA reads TGTGCCAGCAGCTTGGAAAGACAGGGCGGTGGCTACACCTTC.

This clone was detected once. This sequence joins TRBV12-3 or TRBV12-4 and TRBJ2-7; D is unresolved. This CDR3 is built from 12 residues. Trimming stripped 5 bases from V and 0 bases from J, with 5 bases between. The DNA of the CDR3 is TGTGCCAGCAGTGCCCGCTCCTACGAGCAGTACTTC. Its protein is CASSARSYEQYF.

The CDR3 DNA reads TGTGCCAGCAGTTTGGGCCCCGAGCCCCTATATTTT. It is translated as CASSLGPEPLYF. The gene calls are TRBV12-3 or TRBV12-4 and TRBJ1-3; D uncertain. V gave up 3 bases and J gave up 14 bases, with 14 bases separating them. The CDR3 runs 12 residues.

The genes are TRBV7-2 and TRBJ1-2; D not certain. V lost 1 base, J lost 2 bases, and 11 bases lay in between. The CDR3 is 15 residues long. Germline V gene sequence: CDR1 SGHTA, CDR2 FQGNSA. As DNA, the CDR3 is TGTGCCAGCAGCTTAGGAGGGTGGCAGAACTATGGCTACACCTTC. This encodes CASSLGGWQNYGYTF.

The CDR3 DNA is TGTGCCAGCAGTTTCGTCCCCGGCTACGAGCAGTACTTC. Translation: CASSFVPGYEQYF. The V gene is TRBV6-2 or TRBV6-3, the J gene TRBJ2-7; no clear D gene. In germline, CDR1 is MNHEY, CDR2 SVGEGT. Trimming removed 4 bases at V and 3 bases at J, with 10 bases between. The CDR3 totals 13 residues.

The rearrangement uses TRBV28 and TRBJ1-1; 11 positions agree with TRBD1. The CDR3 loop spans 16 amino acids. Trimming removed 7 bases from V and 7 bases from J; junction bases left unmatched: 14. CDR1 is MDHEN and CDR2 is SYDVKM in the germline V gene. CDR3 nucleotide sequence: TGTGCCAGCATCGCGCGGGGACAGGGGGGCTCTTTTGAAGCTTTCTTT. Translating gives CASIARGQGGSFEAFF.

The V and J genes are TRBV6-5 and TRBJ2-7; D uncertain. The CDR3 covers 15 residues. The germline V and J ends were trimmed by 6 bases and 0 bases, with 15 bases remaining between them. CDR1 MNHEY and CDR2 SVGAGI come from the germline V gene. CDR3 loop: CASRPYGGSSYEQYF. CDR3 in DNA: TGTGCCAGCAGGCCGTACGGCGGAAGCTCCTACGAGCAGTACTTC.

V is TRBV27 and J is TRBJ2-3; possibly TRBD2 for D (5 bases). Trimming stripped 3 bases from V and 7 bases from J, with 14 bases between. Germline-derived CDR1 and CDR2 are MNHEY and SMNVEV (reference sequence). The CDR3 totals 14 residues. The CDR3 reads CASSLRVAENTQYF. Written as DNA, the CDR3 is TGTGCCAGCAGTTTGAGGGTAGCAGAAAATACGCAGTATTTT.

V usage is TRBV9 and J usage is TRBJ2-1, with 10 bases identical to TRBD2. The CDR3 consists of 15 residues. With V trimmed by 4 bases and J by 6 bases, 7 bases remained unmatched. Germline values: CDR1 SGDLS, CDR2 YYNGEE. CDR3 sequence reads: CASSRAGGPGNEQFF. CDR3 nucleotide sequence: TGTGCCAGCAGCAGAGCGGGAGGGCCAGGCAATGAGCAGTTCTTC.

The chain couples TRBV7-3 to TRBJ2-2; D unclear. Between the trimmed V and J ends, which lost 2 bases and 6 bases, there was a span of 10 bases. From germline, CDR1 is SGHTA and CDR2 FQGTGA. The CDR3 contains 14 residues. CDR3: CASSLQTAPGELFF. The CDR3 coding sequence is TGTGCCAGCAGCTTACAAACAGCTCCCGGGGAGCTGTTTTTT.

The chain links TRBV6-2 or TRBV6-3 to TRBJ1-5; D is undetermined. This CDR3 has 17 residues. Between the trimmed V and J ends, which lost 4 bases and 2 bases, there was a span of 18 bases. The germline CDR1 and CDR2 sequences are MNHEY and SVGEGT. The CDR3 region is CASSFDLQVGGNQPQHF. DNA for the CDR3: TGTGCCAGCAGTTTCGACCTCCAGGTTGGAGGCAATCAGCCCCAGCATTTT.

DNA for the CDR3: TGTGCCAGCAGTGAACAACCCTACGAGCAGTACTTC. Its translation: CASSEQPYEQYF. The chain joins TRBV6-1 to TRBJ2-7; D not resolved. The V gene lost 2 bases and the J gene lost 2 bases, with 4 bases spanning the gap. CDR3 size: 12 residues. Germline lookup yields CDR1 MNHNS and CDR2 SASEGT.